Each of the 24 T cell receptor beta chains below was sequenced from the same sample in a study of naive and memory T cell subsets. TCR cDNA received a 3' ligated oligonucleotide that carried a UMI. Four PCR rounds used nested alpha and beta constant region primers plus the SP2 primer. TCRdb used MiXCR to reprocess the 5' RACE reads, holding one entry per CDR3 protein. The sample carries roughly 60,000 distinct CDR3 sequences, around 7.7% recorded once. The receptors here all came from a male donor in good health.

This clonotype was recorded once. This chain joins TRBV12-3 or TRBV12-4 and TRBJ2-5; D could derive from TRBD1 or TRBD2 (6 bases each). The CDR3 consists of 16 residues. Trimming pared 3 bases from V and 4 bases from J, leaving 18 bases between. This chain's CDR3 is CASSFRIGGSRETQYF. The DNA for the CDR3 is TGTGCCAGCAGTTTCCGCATAGGGGGGAGTAGAGAGACCCAGTACTTC.

This clonotype was counted ten times or more. The chain couples TRBV10-3 to TRBJ1-1; no firm D call. Trimming took 3 bases from V and 0 from J, leaving 8 bases between them. Germline-derived CDR1 and CDR2 are ENHRY and SYGVKD. The CDR3 sequence is 14 residues long. The CDR3 loop reads CAISDVHMNTEAFF. In DNA form, the CDR3 reads TGTGCCATCAGTGATGTACATATGAACACTGAAGCTTTCTTT.

V is TRBV20-1 and J is TRBJ1-4, with D tentatively TRBD1 (6 bases). There are 13 residues in the CDR3. Trimming removed 3 bases at V and 4 bases at J, with 9 bases between. Germline V gives CDR1 DFQATT, CDR2 SNEGSKA (reference sequence). The CDR3 loop reads CSARGAGNEKLFF. The CDR3 DNA sequence: TGCAGTGCTAGGGGGGCGGGTAATGAAAAACTGTTTTTT.

This clonotype has a handful of counts. The chain carries TRBV29-1 and TRBJ2-1; 13 nucleotides agree with TRBD2. Unmatched junction bases numbered 6, after V lost 4 bases and J lost 12 bases. In germline, CDR1 is SQVTM, CDR2 ANQGSEA. The CDR3 spans 13 residues. The chain's CDR3 is CSVGLAGGGGQFF. CDR3 DNA sequence: TGCAGCGTTGGACTAGCGGGGGGCGGCGGGCAGTTCTTC.

The table lists this clonotype with many counts. V and J are TRBV10-3 and TRBJ2-5; TRBD2 matches at 9 bases. V lost 7 bases to trimming and J lost 2 bases; unmatched junction nucleotides: 14. Germline loops: CDR1 ENHRY, CDR2 SYGVKD. The CDR3 is made up of 17 amino acids. This CDR3 reads CAIKDERGAARQETQYF. The CDR3 DNA sequence: TGTGCCATCAAGGACGAGCGGGGGGCCGCGAGGCAAGAGACCCAGTACTTC.

This clonotype occurred many times. V usage is TRBV6-6 and J usage is TRBJ2-6, with D maybe TRBD2 (6 bases). V gave up 0 bases and J gave up 1 base, with 10 bases separating them. This CDR3 region has 17 residues. Looked up from germline, CDR1 is MNHNY and CDR2 is SVGAGI (reference sequence). CDR3: CASSYSGAGSGANVLTF. CDR3 nucleotides: TGTGCCAGCAGTTACTCAGGGGCGGGGTCTGGGGCCAACGTCCTGACTTTC.

In this sample, this clonotype turned up many times. The CDR3 loop is CSARRRAGETQYF. CDR3 nucleotides: TGCAGTGCTAGAAGACGTGCCGGCGAGACCCAGTACTTC. The rearrangement joins TRBV20-1 to TRBJ2-5; D gene ambiguous. This CDR3 region has 13 residues. The germline CDR1 and CDR2 sequences are DFQATT and SNEGSKA (reference sequence). V shed 2 bases and J shed 5 bases, with 12 bases lying between them.

V usage is TRBV12-3 or TRBV12-4 and J usage is TRBJ2-7, with D possibly TRBD2 on 6 matching bases. Deletions cut 2 bases from V and 5 bases from J, with 19 bases between. The CDR3 has 16 amino acids. This chain's CDR3 is CASSLWGERRFDEQYF. The CDR3 DNA follows: TGTGCCAGCAGTTTATGGGGGGAACGACGTTTTGACGAGCAGTACTTC.

At least ten counts were recorded for this clonotype. This chain links TRBV6-5 with TRBJ1-1; a weak D match, TRBD1 (6 bases). Germline CDR1 is MNHEY and CDR2 is SVGAGI. V lost 2 bases and J 0 bases, leaving 10 bases between the germline ends. The CDR3 has 15 residues. CDR3: CASSYDRNMNTEAFF. DNA of the CDR3: TGTGCCAGCAGTTACGACAGGAACATGAACACTGAAGCTTTCTTT.

The gene calls are TRBV2 and TRBJ2-2; D gene ambiguous. The germline V and J ends were trimmed by 10 bases and 0 bases, with 12 bases remaining between them. Germline V lookup: CDR1 SNHLY, CDR2 FYNNEI. The CDR3 runs to 14 residues. For the CDR3, the DNA is TGTGCCATCAACGGGCCATCGAACACCGGGGAGCTGTTTTTT. This sequence encodes CAINGPSNTGELFF.

This clonotype was recorded at least ten times. This sequence joins TRBV3-1 and TRBJ2-1, with TRBD2 identical over 8 bases. The germline CDR1 and CDR2 sequences are LGHDT and YNNKEL (reference sequence). This CDR3 spans 17 amino acids. J lost 0 bases, V lost 1 base, and 5 bases had no gene match. The CDR3 nucleotides read TGTGCCAGCAGCCAAGCCCCGCGGGGGGACTCCTACAATGAGCAGTTCTTC. Translation gives CASSQAPRGDSYNEQFF.

This clonotype has just a few counts. J is TRBJ1-1 and V is TRBV7-9; D is perhaps TRBD1 (5 bases). The CDR3 is 15 residues long. Deletions cut 4 bases from V and 3 bases from J, with 15 bases between. Germline lookup yields CDR1 SEHNR and CDR2 FQNEAQ (reference sequence). CDR3 region: CASSSGGVRDTEAFF. The CDR3 nucleotides read TGTGCCAGCAGCTCGGGGGGGGTGAGGGACACTGAAGCTTTCTTT.

This chain joins TRBV5-1 and TRBJ2-5; perhaps TRBD1 as D (5 bases). CDR1 is SGHRS, CDR2 YFSETQ, per germline. The CDR3 length is 13 residues. V shed 4 bases and J shed 2 bases, with 9 bases lying between them. CDR3 nucleotides: TGCGCCAGCAGCCTGCGACAGCAAGAGACCCAGTACTTC. Translated: CASSLRQQETQYF. Filled out from reference TRBV5-1 and TRBJ2-5, the complete variable domain reads KAGVTQTPRYLIKTRGQQVTLSCSPISGHRSVSWYQQTPGQGLQFLFEYFSETQRNKGNFPGRFSGRQFSNSRSEMNVSTLELGDSALYLCASSLRQQETQYFGPGTRLLVL.

The chain employs TRBV11-2 and TRBJ2-3; weak D call: TRBD2 (6 bases). CDR3 length: 16 residues. V was pared by 5 bases and J by 0 bases, with 15 bases between. Germline V gives CDR1 SGHAT, CDR2 FQNNGV. CDR3 protein: CASSGYGSLSTDTQYF. The CDR3 DNA sequence: TGTGCCAGCAGCGGCTACGGGAGCCTTAGCACAGATACGCAGTATTTT.

This clonotype was detected a few times. The chain employs TRBV5-1 and TRBJ2-3; 11 bases are a match to TRBD2. The ends lost 3 bases at V and 0 bases at J; junction bases unmatched: 3. The CDR3 is 16 residues long. The germline V gene has CDR1 SGHRS and CDR2 YFSETQ. The CDR3 sequence is CASSSTSGASTDTQYF. The CDR3 nucleotides read TGCGCCAGCAGCTCGACTAGCGGGGCTAGCACAGATACGCAGTATTTT.

This clonotype showed up many times. The chain joins TRBV7-2 to TRBJ1-2; TRBD1 matches 8 bases. The CDR3 is 15 residues long. V was clipped by 1 base and J by 4 bases; unmatched bases: 5. Looked up from germline, CDR1 is SGHTA and CDR2 is FQGNSA. The CDR3 nucleotides read TGTGCCAGCAGCTTAGGTACAGGGGGAATCTATGGCTACACCTTC. Translation: CASSLGTGGIYGYTF.

This clonotype has a handful of counts. The genes are TRBV5-4 and TRBJ2-1; D possibly matches TRBD1 or TRBD2 (5 bases each). Trimming took 0 bases from V and 5 from J, leaving 9 bases between them. Germline V CDR1 and CDR2: SGHNT, YYREEE (reference sequence). The CDR3 is made up of 14 amino acids. The CDR3 DNA sequence: TGTGCCAGCAGCTTGGGTTGGGGGAACAATGAGCAGTTCTTC. Residues: CASSLGWGNNEQFF.

The table lists this clonotype with many counts. The chain is built from TRBV7-2 and TRBJ2-6; D could derive from TRBD1 or TRBD2 (5 bases each). Germline V lookup: CDR1 SGHTA, CDR2 FQGNSA. The CDR3 runs 18 residues. V was pared by 0 bases and J by 2 bases, with 14 bases between. The DNA of the CDR3 is TGTGCCAGCAGCTTAGCATGGGGGTCCGGGGCTGGGGCCAACGTCCTGACTTTC. Its protein product is CASSLAWGSGAGANVLTF.

This clonotype was detected a few times. The rearrangement links TRBV19 to TRBJ1-1; D uncertain. Deletions cut 4 bases from V and 3 bases from J, with 9 bases between. The germline V gene encodes CDR1 LNHDA and CDR2 SQIVND (reference sequence). The CDR3 extends over 13 amino acids. The CDR3 nucleotides are TGTGCCAGTAGTAAGTGGGAGGACACTGAAGCTTTCTTT. Residues: CASSKWEDTEAFF.

The chain recombines TRBV7-9 with TRBJ1-1, with a weak D call TRBD1 (6 bases). The CDR3 has 15 amino acids. V gave up 5 bases and J gave up 5 bases, with 18 bases separating them. Germline V gene sequence: CDR1 SEHNR, CDR2 FQNEAQ (reference sequence). The chain's CDR3 is CASSPKDSEGTEAFF. The CDR3 bases are TGTGCCAGCAGCCCCAAGGACAGTGAGGGGACTGAAGCTTTCTTT.

This chain uses TRBV14 with TRBJ2-5; D unresolved. Deletions cut 1 base from V and 5 bases from J, with 29 bases between. The germline CDR1 and CDR2 sequences are SGHDN and FVKESK. CDR3 length equals 20 residues. The CDR3 DNA reads as TGTGCCAGCAGCCAAGTCACGGGCGATTCAGCACTATGGGCTGGGGAGACCCAGTACTTC. It codes for CASSQVTGDSALWAGETQYF.

This clonotype was seen a few times. The chain employs TRBV19 and TRBJ1-2, with 7 bases identical to TRBD1. V lost 5 bases to trimming and J lost 8 bases; unmatched junction nucleotides: 11. Per the germline V gene, CDR1 is LNHDA and CDR2 is SQIVND (reference sequence). The CDR3 extends over 14 amino acids. CDR3 loop: CASSLRQGLFGYTF. The CDR3 coding sequence is TGTGCCAGTAGTCTACGACAGGGATTGTTCGGCTACACCTTC.

This rearrangement joins TRBV12-3 or TRBV12-4 to TRBJ1-5, with 8 nucleotides matching TRBD1. This CDR3 comprises 16 residues. J gave up 6 bases and V 3 bases, and 10 bases lay outside the gene matches. CDR3 sequence: CASSFQGAAAGQPQHF. CDR3 coding DNA: TGTGCCAGCAGTTTCCAGGGGGCTGCGGCTGGTCAGCCCCAGCATTTT.

The J gene is TRBJ1-1, the V gene TRBV5-1; D unclear. The CDR3 has 16 residues. With 2 bases removed from V and 1 base from J, the gap between germline ends came to 15 bases. Germline loops: CDR1 SGHRS, CDR2 YFSETQ. In nucleotides, the CDR3 is TGCGCCAGCAGCTTTTACGACTCCCGGGGGAACACTGAAGCTTTCTTT. Its translation is CASSFYDSRGNTEAFF.